These T cell receptor beta chains were read from a single sample in a study of early stage breast cancer tumors. This table comes from immunoSEQ multiplex PCR, and its TCRdb copy is limited to in-frame clones, with some not included. The data contain about 30,000 clones, approximately 72% of them seen just once; the ten biggest clones take up roughly 33%. The sequenced sample was blood. Receptor source: a person aged 45-60 years with breast cancer. CDR3s include the opening cysteine and the closing phenylalanine or tryptophan. Each record gives: V gene, CDR3 protein.

V gene: TRBV11-2
CDR3 protein: CASSLDPGRNQPQHF

V gene: TRBV7-2
CDR3 protein: CASSLITDTQYF

V gene: TRBV6-5
CDR3 protein: CAISTGQNTEAFF

V gene: TRBV7-3
CDR3 protein: CASSPGGTEAFF

V gene: TRBV7-9
CDR3 protein: CASSSIQGGEAFF

V gene: TRBV28
CDR3 protein: CASSQTLPGQTSNQPQHF

V gene: TRBV5-4
CDR3 protein: CASSSQVRGSGNTIYF

V gene: TRBV30
CDR3 protein: CAWSVWGALGYTF

V gene: TRBV15
CDR3 protein: CATSREGGSGNTIYF

V gene: TRBV7-3
CDR3 protein: CASSLIGRLATDTQYF

V gene: TRBV5-1
CDR3 protein: CASWGDRGYEQYF

V gene: TRBV6-5
CDR3 protein: CASRPTSTGDTQYF

V gene: TRBV7-2
CDR3 protein: CASSLPPGTEAFF

V gene: TRBV14
CDR3 protein: CASSQGSGYEQYF

V gene: TRBV19
CDR3 protein: CASSTGGDNEQFF

V gene: TRBV10-3
CDR3 protein: CAISESQGTTIYF

V gene: TRBV4-1
CDR3 protein: CASSQDQGNEQFF

V gene: TRBV15
CDR3 protein: CATSRESGGGNTIYF

V gene: TRBV7-3
CDR3 protein: CASSAGLAGFLRVQYF

V gene: TRBV7-6
CDR3 protein: CASSLNDGTSGQFF

V gene: TRBV7-9
CDR3 protein: CASSLGRDGELFF

V gene: TRBV7-9
CDR3 protein: CASSRGTGQHNYGYTF

V gene: TRBV6-1
CDR3 protein: CASTEGRASTEAFF

V gene: TRBV2
CDR3 protein: CASSRRWDFQETQYF

V gene: TRBV7-8
CDR3 protein: CASSLGLAWDEQFF

V gene: TRBV19
CDR3 protein: CASSIDSGTSWKYTF

V gene: TRBV7-6
CDR3 protein: CASSLAGGWETQYF

V gene: TRBV5-8
CDR3 protein: CASSLGDRTNTEAFF

V gene: TRBV7-8
CDR3 protein: CASSLPGGDTEAFF

V gene: TRBV4-3
CDR3 protein: CASSQALGGGTMTDTQYF

V gene: TRBV9
CDR3 protein: CASSSGSTDTQYF

V gene: TRBV7-9
CDR3 protein: CASSVSAPVNTQYF

V gene: TRBV13
CDR3 protein: CASSASGRSYNEQFF

V gene: TRBV30
CDR3 protein: CACTRGMNTEAFF

V gene: TRBV6-5
CDR3 protein: CASSSPGSNEQFF

V gene: TRBV2
CDR3 protein: CASSDTVDTGELFF

V gene: TRBV6-5
CDR3 protein: CASTGWAELDTQYF

V gene: TRBV9
CDR3 protein: CASSVSTSGITDTQYF

V gene: TRBV4-1
CDR3 protein: CASSQVGTSGFDTQYF

V gene: TRBV23-1
CDR3 protein: CASSQIGTSGRSRRRYF

V gene: TRBV19
CDR3 protein: CASMGTSMAQTDTQYF

V gene: TRBV27
CDR3 protein: CARRGYGNTIYF

V gene: TRBV7-8
CDR3 protein: CASSLSKDRGTGELFF

V gene: TRBV11-3
CDR3 protein: CASRVEGDRGNSGNTIYF

V gene: TRBV29-1
CDR3 protein: CSAWTGDSDTQYF

V gene: TRBV19
CDR3 protein: CASSPGLLQETQYF

V gene: TRBV4-1
CDR3 protein: CASSPAIPNQPQHF

V gene: TRBV11-2
CDR3 protein: CASSSSRLEVETQYF

V gene: TRBV7-7
CDR3 protein: CASSRSGKPQSRANVLTF

V gene: TRBV2
CDR3 protein: CASRVTSRYEQYF

V gene: TRBV30
CDR3 protein: CAWGSGTTQETQYF

V gene: TRBV27
CDR3 protein: CASSPMETGELFF

V gene: TRBV6-1
CDR3 protein: CASSAKSGIRDTEAFF

V gene: TRBV9
CDR3 protein: CASSVVGDSGEQYF